This note documents a single T cell receptor beta chain sequence. Its antigen is unknown. The V gene's germline CDR1 is MNHEY and CDR2 SMNVEV (reference sequence). CDR3 size: 17 residues. V was trimmed by 1 base and J by 0 bases, leaving 14 bases between them. The sample comes from a study of siplizumab effects on memory and regulatory T cells. Study results and limitations: Significant reduction of alloreactive sequences traceable to unstimulated CD4+ memory cells was observed with siplizumab.

Clones were sequenced by immunoSEQ multiplex PCR, and TCRdb holds only the in-frame ones, with some missing. Of 87,000 or so clones listed, roughly 94% were seen once; the top ten hold around 0.3%. This receptor was taken from a human donor in good health. Material: non-Treg CD4+ T cells sorted from blood. The chain has TRBV27 and TRBJ2-3; D remains unclear. DNA for the CDR3: TGTGCCAGCAGTTTATTTTTGCCCAGGCCGAGCACAGATACGCAGTATTTT. Its translation: CASSLFLPRPSTDTQYF.